Listed here are 23 T cell receptor beta chains from one sample, sequenced in a study of T-cell reconstitution after alpha-beta-depleted transplantation in children. Unique molecular identifiers were built into the TCRbeta library. TCRdb ran MiXCR on the PCR reads and lists one entry per CDR3 protein. This sample carries 350,000 to 500,000 distinct CDR3 sequences, 43% of them seen once, and the ten largest clones take under 35%. The sequenced sample was PBMCs, obtained before TCRalphabeta/CD19-depleted stem cell transplant. The receptors come from a girl aged 2-10 years with aplastic anemia, due to receive a stem cell transplant.

This clonotype was seen at least ten times. This chain joins TRBV5-6 and TRBJ2-5; possible D gene TRBD1, 5 bases. This CDR3 has 13 amino acids. CDR1 and CDR2 from the germline V gene are SGHDT and YYEEEE. V dropped 0 bases and J dropped 3 bases, with 6 bases sitting between them. The CDR3 DNA reads as TGTGCCAGCAGCTTGGACAGGAAAGAGACCCAGTACTTC. It yields the protein CASSLDRKETQYF.

The chain uses TRBV5-1 and TRBJ2-7, with 8 bases aligning to TRBD1. Looked up from germline, CDR1 is SGHRS and CDR2 is YFSETQ. CDR3 length: 14 residues. The ends lost 2 bases at V and 6 bases at J; junction bases unmatched: 7. The CDR3 sequence: CASSFVDRGGEQYF. Written as DNA, the CDR3 is TGCGCCAGCAGCTTTGTCGACAGGGGAGGCGAGCAGTACTTC.

This clonotype occurred once. The chain joins TRBV6-5 to TRBJ2-1; possibly TRBD2 for D (6 bases). Germline CDR1 reads MNHEY; CDR2 reads SVGAGI. Trimming stripped 4 bases from V and 7 bases from J, with 20 bases between. The length of the CDR3 is 16 residues. For the CDR3, the DNA is TGTGCCAGCAGTTCTCAGATTGGAGGGCCCAGGAATGAGCAGTTCTTC. This sequence encodes CASSSQIGGPRNEQFF.

The chain uses TRBV11-2 and TRBJ2-1; D possibly corresponds to TRBD2 (5 bases). V was pared by 2 bases and J by 9 bases, with 17 bases between. Germline V lookup: CDR1 SGHAT, CDR2 FQNNGV. The CDR3 length is 15 residues. The CDR3 spells CASSLSLSGFGEQFF. In DNA form, the CDR3 reads TGTGCCAGCAGCTTATCCCTATCGGGATTCGGTGAGCAGTTCTTC.

The chain joins TRBV15 to TRBJ2-3, with unresolved D. Germline-derived CDR1 and CDR2 are LNHNV and YYDKDF (reference sequence). The CDR3 contains 13 residues. With 5 bases removed from V and 5 bases from J, the gap between germline ends came to 11 bases. In DNA, the CDR3 is TGTGCCACCAGCCGAGTTTCGGTAGATACGCAGTATTTT. Translation: CATSRVSVDTQYF.

The rearrangement links TRBV28 to TRBJ2-7; D unclear. CDR1 and CDR2 (germline): MDHEN, SYDVKM. CDR3 length: 12 amino acids. V was trimmed by 6 bases and J by 3 bases, leaving 9 bases between them. The CDR3 loop reads CASSPKHYEQYF. CDR3 in DNA: TGTGCCAGCAGCCCGAAGCACTACGAGCAGTACTTC.

This clonotype was recorded many times. This chain links TRBV12-3 or TRBV12-4 with TRBJ1-1, with D maybe TRBD1 (5 bases). This CDR3 comprises 14 residues. The V end lost 0 bases, the J end lost 5 bases, and 10 bases lay between the germline ends. The CDR3 reads CASSLARDRTEAFF. The CDR3 DNA reads as TGTGCCAGCAGTTTAGCCCGGGACCGGACTGAAGCTTTCTTT.

The chain uses TRBV24-1 and TRBJ1-2; D is possibly TRBD1 (6 bases). The CDR3 loop spans 14 amino acids. Germline loops: CDR1 KGHDR, CDR2 SFDVKD. V was trimmed by 7 bases and J by 4 bases, leaving 15 bases between them. CDR3 nucleotide sequence: TGTGCCACCAGCAGATCAGGGGACCTCTATGGCTACACCTTC. This codes for CATSRSGDLYGYTF.

This clonotype occurred a few times. This rearrangement joins TRBV9 to TRBJ1-2; D gene unclear. The CDR3 contains 15 residues. The V gene's germline CDR1 is SGDLS and CDR2 YYNGEE. Trimming cost V 0 bases and J 2 bases, with 11 bases left between them. CDR3 nucleotides: TGTGCCAGCAGCGTAGAGGCCCAGCCCAACTATGGCTACACCTTC. Translated: CASSVEAQPNYGYTF.

This clonotype was seen many times. The chain couples TRBV19 to TRBJ2-1; perhaps TRBD2 as D (6 bases). V gave up 9 bases and J gave up 8 bases, with 17 bases separating them. Germline V gene lookup returns CDR1 LNHDA and CDR2 SQIVND (reference sequence). This CDR3 comprises 13 residues. The CDR3 is CASSSRAGYEQFF. CDR3 coding DNA: TGTGCCAGCAGTTCCCGGGCGGGGTATGAGCAGTTCTTC.

This clonotype was seen ten or more times. The chain combines TRBV20-1 with TRBJ2-7, with TRBD2 as a possible D gene (6 bases). The V gene's germline CDR1 is DFQATT and CDR2 SNEGSKA (reference sequence). The CDR3 runs 14 residues. Trimming removed 5 bases at V and 0 bases at J, with 14 bases between. The CDR3 sequence: CSALGDSRSYEQYF. As DNA, the CDR3 is TGCAGTGCTCTGGGGGACTCCCGCTCCTACGAGCAGTACTTC.

This rearrangement joins TRBV7-2 to TRBJ2-5; either TRBD1 or TRBD2 may supply D (5 bases each). This CDR3 has 18 amino acids. The germline V gene encodes CDR1 SGHTA and CDR2 FQGNSA. V shed 2 bases and J shed 5 bases, with 24 bases lying between them. The DNA for the CDR3 is TGTGCCAGCAGCTTAACGGCAGGGCGGGCTACCACTGGGGAGACCCAGTACTTC. As protein: CASSLTAGRATTGETQYF.

The chain employs TRBV28 and TRBJ2-7, with D maybe TRBD2 (6 bases). The CDR3 covers 15 residues. Trimming removed 1 base at V and 0 bases at J, with 10 bases between. Germline V gene lookup returns CDR1 MDHEN and CDR2 SYDVKM. In DNA, the CDR3 is TGTGCCAGCAGTTTATTACCAGCGGGCTCCTACGAGCAGTACTTC. Translation: CASSLLPAGSYEQYF.

This clonotype was detected a few times. This chain connects TRBV20-1 to TRBJ1-1; D ambiguous. Germline-derived CDR1 and CDR2 are DFQATT and SNEGSKA (reference sequence). The V end lost 4 bases, the J end lost 0 bases, and 18 bases lay between the germline ends. The CDR3 sequence is 16 residues long. CDR3 nucleotide sequence: TGCAGTGCTACGAGGGCGGGGTTACGTATGAACACTGAAGCTTTCTTT. It specifies CSATRAGLRMNTEAFF.

This clonotype was picked up a small number of times. The rearrangement joins TRBV6-5 to TRBJ1-5; D is perhaps TRBD1 (6 bases). V lost 6 bases and J lost 5, with 20 bases in between. This CDR3 spans 16 amino acids. The germline gives CDR1 MNHEY, CDR2 SVGAGI. The CDR3 region has the DNA TGTGCCAGCAGGGCCAACAGGGCCAGAGCGCATCAGCCCCAGCATTTT. Amino acid sequence: CASRANRARAHQPQHF.

The chain links TRBV19 to TRBJ2-2; D not resolved. Germline values: CDR1 LNHDA, CDR2 SQIVND (reference sequence). The CDR3 is 12 amino acids. Deletions cut 2 bases from V and 6 bases from J, with 4 bases between. CDR3 in amino acids: CASSIRPGELFF. The CDR3 nucleotides read TGTGCCAGTAGTATAAGACCCGGGGAGCTGTTTTTT.

The chain is built from TRBV6-5 and TRBJ2-7; 7 bases are shared with TRBD2. CDR1 MNHEY and CDR2 SVGAGI come from the germline V gene. The CDR3 is 12 amino acids. V lost 8 bases to trimming and J lost 4 bases; unmatched junction nucleotides: 5. CDR3 protein: CASGEGLYEQYF. CDR3 DNA: TGTGCCAGCGGGGAGGGCTTATACGAGCAGTACTTC.

The chain is built from TRBV5-4 and TRBJ1-6, with D tentatively TRBD1 (6 bases). This CDR3 is 14 amino acids long. The germline CDR1 and CDR2 sequences are SGHNT and YYREEE (reference sequence). The V gene lost 3 bases and the J gene lost 14 bases, with 18 bases spanning the gap. The DNA for the CDR3 is TGTGCCAGCAGCTCTGGGGGAACAGGGCCGACCCTCCACTTT. Translated: CASSSGGTGPTLHF.

This clonotype has a count of ten or more. This chain connects TRBV27 to TRBJ2-1; D perhaps matches TRBD1 (5 bases). The CDR3 has 15 amino acids. The germline gives CDR1 MNHEY, CDR2 SMNVEV (reference sequence). Trimming shortened V by 2 bases and J by 3 bases, and 11 bases separated the two germline ends. This CDR3 reads CASSLTGLNYNEQFF. The CDR3 region has the DNA TGTGCCAGCAGTTTAACAGGTCTTAACTACAATGAGCAGTTCTTC.

Points on this clonotype: The final CDR3 position lacks the conserved phenylalanine or tryptophan, pointing to a likely read error. The V and J genes are TRBV27 and TRBJ1-4; D remains ambiguous. This CDR3 has 16 residues. Trimming stripped 5 bases from V and 0 bases from J, with 13 bases between. Germline V CDR1 and CDR2: MNHEY, SMNVEV (reference sequence). CDR3 residues: CASSALTSATNEKLFI. The CDR3 bases are TGTGCCAGCAGTGCTTTGACAAGCGCAACTAATGAAAAACTGTTTATT.

The rearrangement uses TRBV5-1 and TRBJ2-3; the match to TRBD2 covers 12 bases. The V gene end was trimmed by 3 bases and the J gene end by 4 bases; junction bases not matched to a gene: 6. CDR3 length equals 16 residues. Germline V gene lookup returns CDR1 SGHRS and CDR2 YFSETQ. The CDR3 DNA follows: TGCGCCAGCAGCTCCTCTAGCGGGGGGGCCTCAGATACGCAGTATTTT. This sequence encodes CASSSSSGGASDTQYF.

This clonotype was seen a handful of times. The chain links TRBV4-2 to TRBJ2-3; D may be TRBD2 (6 bases). CDR3 length: 16 amino acids. CDR1 is LGHNA and CDR2 is YNFKEQ in the germline V gene. The V gene lost 1 base and the J gene lost 2 bases, with 13 bases spanning the gap. CDR3 in DNA: TGTGCCAGCAGCCAAGGGACTACCCCTTACACAGATACGCAGTATTTT. Translating gives CASSQGTTPYTDTQYF.

The chain employs TRBV30 and TRBJ2-2; no reliable D call. Trimming took 5 bases from V and 3 from J, leaving 13 bases between them. The CDR3 contains 14 residues. In germline, CDR1 is GTSNPN, CDR2 SVGIG (reference sequence). CDR3 loop: CAWGVLGHTGELFF. CDR3 bases: TGTGCCTGGGGGGTATTAGGGCACACCGGGGAGCTGTTTTTT.